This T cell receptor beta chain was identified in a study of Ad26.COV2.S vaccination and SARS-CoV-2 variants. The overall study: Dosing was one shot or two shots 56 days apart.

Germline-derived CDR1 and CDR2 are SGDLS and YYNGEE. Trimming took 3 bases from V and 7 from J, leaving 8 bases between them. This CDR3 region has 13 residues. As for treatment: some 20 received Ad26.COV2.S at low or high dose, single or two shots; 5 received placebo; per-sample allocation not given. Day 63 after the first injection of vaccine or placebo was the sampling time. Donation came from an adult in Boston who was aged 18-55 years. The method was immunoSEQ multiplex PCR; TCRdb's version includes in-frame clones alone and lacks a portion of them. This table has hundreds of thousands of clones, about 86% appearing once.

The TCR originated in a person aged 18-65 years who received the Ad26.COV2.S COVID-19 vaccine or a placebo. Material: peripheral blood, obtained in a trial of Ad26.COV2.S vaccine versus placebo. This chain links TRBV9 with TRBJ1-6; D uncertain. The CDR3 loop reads CASSDQINSPLHF. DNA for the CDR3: TGTGCCAGCAGCGACCAGATAAATTCACCCCTCCACTTT.